This T cell receptor (beta chain) was identified during a study of Ad26.COV2.S vaccination and SARS-CoV-2 variants. Overall study: Donor got 5x10^10 or 1x10^11 viral particles of Ad26.COV2.S.

Treatment meaning: about 20 received Ad26.COV2.S at low or high dose, single or two shots; roughly five received placebo; per-sample allocation not given. Each sample was drawn 63 days after the first injection (of vaccine or placebo). Study-wide results and limits: Ad26.COV2.S recipients had broader spike-specific TCRs (P = 0.0014). Non-spike TCR breadth showed similarity between vaccine and placebo recipients.

About this clone: Its antigen is undetermined.

Profiling relied on immunoSEQ multiplex PCR, and the TCRdb table lists in-frame clones only, not all of them. The sample yields under 250,000 clones, about 83% seen once. The clonotype comes from a person aged 18-60 years who received the Ad26.COV2.S COVID-19 vaccine or a placebo. The specimen was peripheral blood, collected in a trial of Ad26.COV2.S vaccine versus placebo.

DNA of the CDR3: TGTGCCAGCAGCTTAACGGCCTACGAGCAGTACTTC. This encodes CASSLTAYEQYF. V usage is TRBV7-9 and J usage is TRBJ2-7; no clear D gene. In germline, CDR1 is SEHNR, CDR2 FQNEAQ (reference sequence). The CDR3 has 12 residues. Trimming left V 2 bases short and J 2 bases short, with 4 bases between.